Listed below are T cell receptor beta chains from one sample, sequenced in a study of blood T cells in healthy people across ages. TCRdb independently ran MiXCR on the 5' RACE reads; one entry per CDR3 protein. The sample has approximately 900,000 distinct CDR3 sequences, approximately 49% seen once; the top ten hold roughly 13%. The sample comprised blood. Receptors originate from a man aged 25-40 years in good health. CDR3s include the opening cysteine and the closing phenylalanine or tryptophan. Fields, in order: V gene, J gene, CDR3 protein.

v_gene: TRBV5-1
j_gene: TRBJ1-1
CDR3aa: CASSLTAQNTEAFF

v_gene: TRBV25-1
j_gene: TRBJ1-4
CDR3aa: CASSGRQINEKLFF

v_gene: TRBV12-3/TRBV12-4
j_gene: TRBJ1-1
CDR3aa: CASSLRPGGNTEAFF

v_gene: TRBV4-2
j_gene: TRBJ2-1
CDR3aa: CASSQGTSYNEQFF

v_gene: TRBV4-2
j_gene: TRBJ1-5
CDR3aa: CANSQDYGSNQPQHF

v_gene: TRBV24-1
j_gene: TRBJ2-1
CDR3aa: CATSDPGTSLLGNEQFF

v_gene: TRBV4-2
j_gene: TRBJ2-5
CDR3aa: CASSQRGETQYF

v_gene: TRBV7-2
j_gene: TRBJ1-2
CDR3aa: CASSSGRLVDSGYTF

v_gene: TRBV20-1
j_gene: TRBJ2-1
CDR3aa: CSAGGYGLAVGNEQFF

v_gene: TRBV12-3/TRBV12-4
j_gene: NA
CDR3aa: CASRASRGPYEQYF

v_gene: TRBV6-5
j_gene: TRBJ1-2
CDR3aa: CASSYSGTAPFYGYTF

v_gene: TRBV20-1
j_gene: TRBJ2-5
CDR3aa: CSGLAAQETQYF

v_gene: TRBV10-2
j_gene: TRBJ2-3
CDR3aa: CASRTGTGDTQYF

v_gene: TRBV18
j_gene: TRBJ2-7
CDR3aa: CASSPPRGQGSYEQYF

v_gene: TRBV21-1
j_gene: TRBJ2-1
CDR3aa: CASSSENGLAGYNEQFF

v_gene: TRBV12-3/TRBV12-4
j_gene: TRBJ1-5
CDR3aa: CASSLIAGPQHF

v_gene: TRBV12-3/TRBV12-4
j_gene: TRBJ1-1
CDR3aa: CASREDSNTEAFF

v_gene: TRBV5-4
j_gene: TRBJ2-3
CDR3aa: CASSLPGGQVADTQYF

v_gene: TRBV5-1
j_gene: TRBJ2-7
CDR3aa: CASSRTGLSGSYEQYF

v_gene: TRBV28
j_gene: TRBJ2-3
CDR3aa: CASSPSSSRDTQYF

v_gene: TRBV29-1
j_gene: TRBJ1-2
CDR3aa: CSVGGGGYTF

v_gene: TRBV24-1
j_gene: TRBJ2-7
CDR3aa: CATSENRQGSSYEQYF

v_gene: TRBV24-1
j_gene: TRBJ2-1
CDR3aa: CATSSHSEQFF

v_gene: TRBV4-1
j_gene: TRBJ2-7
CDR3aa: CASSQVDRALSYEQYF

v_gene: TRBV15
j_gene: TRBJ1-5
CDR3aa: CATSPRGGGDQPQHF

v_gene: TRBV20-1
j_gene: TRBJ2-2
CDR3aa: CSAPTSGNTGELFF

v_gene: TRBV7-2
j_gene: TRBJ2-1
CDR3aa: CASSLIGRGQNNEQFF

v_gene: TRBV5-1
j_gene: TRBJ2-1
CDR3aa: CASSQTSGGIYNEQFF

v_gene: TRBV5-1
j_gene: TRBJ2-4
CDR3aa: CASSLGEAQNIQYF

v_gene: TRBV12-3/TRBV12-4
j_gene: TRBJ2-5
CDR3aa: CASSSGRVQETQYF

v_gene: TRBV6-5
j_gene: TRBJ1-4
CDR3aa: CASSYEEKLFF

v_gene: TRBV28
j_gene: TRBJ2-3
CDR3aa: CASSLASITDTQYF